What follows are 15 T cell receptor beta chains derived from one specimen sequenced in a study of T cells in Graves' hyperthyroidism and ophthalmopathy. The investigators amplified TCR beta CDR3 regions from RNA transcripts. In the first-round RT-PCR of the TCR CDR3, the HTBI primer set was used. TCRdb re-called the multiplex PCR reads through MiXCR, storing one row per CDR3 protein. Here the sample spans roughly 840,000 distinct CDR3 sequences, about two fifths being singletons. Sequencing input: blood. The receptors originated from a man younger than 35 with Graves' hyperthyroidism.

The rearrangement links TRBV7-9 to TRBJ2-7, with 13 nucleotides matching TRBD2. Germline CDR1 SEHNR, CDR2 FQNEAQ (reference sequence). This CDR3 contains 16 residues. The V segment lost 5 bases and the J segment 5 bases; nucleotides outside the gene matches: 9. The CDR3 is CASSRPEGTSGNEQYF. DNA for the CDR3: TGTGCCAGCAGCCGCCCCGAAGGGACTAGCGGGAACGAGCAGTACTTC.

J is TRBJ1-3 and V is TRBV7-2; D gene uncertain. Germline assignment: CDR1 SGHTA and CDR2 FQGNSA. The CDR3 has 15 amino acids. Trimming cost V 4 bases and J 2 bases, with 12 bases left between them. CDR3 residues: CASSSVAGTGNTIYF. For the CDR3, the DNA is TGTGCCAGCAGCTCAGTCGCGGGCACTGGAAACACCATATATTTT. Complete variable domain (other parts from reference TRBV7-2 and TRBJ1-3): GAGVSQSPSNKVTEKGKDVELRCDPISGHTALYWYRQSLGQGLEFLIYFQGNSAPDKSGLPSDRFSAERTGGSVSTLTIQRTQQEDSAVYLCASSSVAGTGNTIYFGEGSWLTVV.

The rearrangement joins TRBV10-3 to TRBJ1-1; D is undetermined. Germline values: CDR1 ENHRY, CDR2 SYGVKD. V lost 3 bases to trimming and J lost 1 base, with 9 bases between them. The CDR3 length is 14 residues. The CDR3 protein is CAISEGRGNTEAFF. CDR3 bases: TGTGCCATCAGTGAAGGAAGAGGGAACACTGAAGCTTTCTTT.

J is TRBJ2-5 and V is TRBV29-1, with 9 bases aligning to TRBD1. CDR1 and CDR2 from the germline V gene are SQVTM and ANQGSEA. After removal of 6 bases from V and 1 base from J, the junction contained 6 bases not matched to a gene. CDR3 length: 14 residues. The CDR3 sequence is CSVAQTGGQETQYF. CDR3 nucleotide sequence: TGCAGCGTAGCTCAGACAGGGGGCCAAGAGACCCAGTACTTC.

CDR3 region: CASSLETGVTEQYF. CDR3 bases: TGTGCCAGCAGCTTAGAGACAGGGGTTACCGAGCAGTACTTC. The gene calls are TRBV7-9 and TRBJ2-7; TRBD1 matches 8 bases. Trimming took 1 base from V and 6 from J; bases not matched to a gene: 5. The CDR3 is 14 amino acids. Germline V gene lookup returns CDR1 SEHNR and CDR2 FQNEAQ (reference sequence). Together with reference TRBV7-9 and TRBJ2-7, the CDR3 gives the full variable domain: DTGVSQNPRHKITKRGQNVTFRCDPISEHNRLYWYRQTLGQGPEFLTYFQNEAQLEKSRLLSDRFSAERPKGSFSTLEIQRTEQGDSAMYLCASSLETGVTEQYFGPGTRLTVT.

This clonotype was seen a handful of times. This chain joins TRBV10-1 and TRBJ2-7, with a tentative D call TRBD1 (5 bases). Between the trimmed V and J ends, which lost 10 bases and 2 bases, there was a span of 18 bases. Germline V gene lookup returns CDR1 WNHNN and CDR2 SYGVQD (reference sequence). The length of the CDR3 is 14 residues. DNA of the CDR3: TGCGCCACCCCAGGCCACTTGGGGCCCTACGAGCAGTACTTC. Translation: CATPGHLGPYEQYF.

This clonotype was observed many times. The rearrangement links TRBV7-2 to TRBJ2-5, with 8 bases aligning to TRBD2. Germline CDR1 and CDR2: SGHTA and FQGNSA. Losses at the gene ends were 4 bases for V and 4 bases for J; bases not matched to a gene: 5. The CDR3 extends over 14 amino acids. The CDR3 DNA reads TGTGCCAGCAGCTCAGTCGCGGGAGGAGAGACCCAGTACTTC. Translating it yields CASSSVAGGETQYF.

This rearrangement joins TRBV7-2 to TRBJ1-5; TRBD1 is a possible D gene (6 bases). Trimming stripped 2 bases from V and 0 bases from J, with 11 bases between. CDR3 length: 16 residues. Germline V gene lookup returns CDR1 SGHTA and CDR2 FQGNSA. The CDR3 loop reads CASSLRAGASNQPQHF. CDR3 sequence (DNA): TGTGCCAGCAGCTTAAGGGCGGGGGCTAGCAATCAGCCCCAGCATTTT.

In this sample, this clonotype turned up many times. This chain connects TRBV20-1 to TRBJ1-2, with D possibly TRBD1 on 6 matching bases. CDR3 length: 14 amino acids. V was pared by 5 bases and J by 4 bases, with 17 bases between. The germline CDR1 and CDR2 sequences are DFQATT and SNEGSKA (reference sequence). CDR3: CSAPWTVFPYGYTF. The CDR3 DNA sequence: TGCAGTGCTCCATGGACAGTTTTTCCCTATGGCTACACCTTC.

Of note for this clonotype: This CDR3 fails to terminate in the conserved phenylalanine or tryptophan, so it likely reflects a read error. The DNA of the CDR3 is TGTGCCAGCAGTTTTCCAGGTCCTTCCTACGAACAGTACTAC. Translated, it gives CASSFPGPSYEQYY. The rearrangement uses TRBV24-1 and TRBJ2-7; D is ambiguous. The CDR3 consists of 14 residues. Germline values: CDR1 KGHDR, CDR2 SFDVKD.

The chain is built from TRBV7-9 and TRBJ2-7, with 9 bases matching TRBD1. Trimming removed 6 bases from V and 4 bases from J; junction bases left unmatched: 7. The CDR3 has 14 residues. The V gene's germline CDR1 is SEHNR and CDR2 FQNEAQ (reference sequence). The DNA of the CDR3 is TGTGCCAGCAGTGCTATCGGGACAGGGTACGAGCAGTACTTC. Protein: CASSAIGTGYEQYF.

This clonotype has a handful of counts. CDR3 sequence (DNA): TGCAGTGCAACCCTGACAGGGACAGATACGCAGTATTTT. It translates to CSATLTGTDTQYF. The rearrangement links TRBV20-1 to TRBJ2-3, with TRBD1 matching over 7 bases. Germline assignment: CDR1 DFQATT and CDR2 SNEGSKA (reference sequence). Trimming cost V 6 bases and J 3 bases; bases outside gene matches: 6. The length of the CDR3 is 13 residues.

J is TRBJ1-1 and V is TRBV7-8, with 9 bases lining up with TRBD1. The CDR3 contains 15 residues. Germline V gene sequence: CDR1 SGHVS, CDR2 FQNEAQ. The V segment lost 5 bases and the J segment 4 bases; nucleotides outside the gene matches: 8. Here the CDR3 reads CASSDSQGAGTEAFF. The CDR3 nucleotides read TGTGCCAGCAGCGATTCACAGGGGGCGGGCACTGAAGCTTTCTTT. The complete variable domain, with remaining parts taken from reference TRBV7-8 and TRBJ1-1, reads GAGVSQSPRYKVAKRGQDVALRCDPISGHVSLFWYQQALGQGPEFLTYFQNEAQLDKSGLPSDRFFAERPEGSVSTLKIQRTQQEDSAVYLCASSDSQGAGTEAFFGQGTRLTVV.

The table lists this clonotype with many counts. The chain couples TRBV9 to TRBJ1-6; D gene ambiguous. In germline, CDR1 is SGDLS, CDR2 YYNGEE. Trimming took 1 base from V and 9 from J, leaving 5 bases between them. The CDR3 is 12 amino acids. This chain's CDR3 is CASSVNSSPLHF. The CDR3 coding sequence is TGTGCCAGCAGCGTAAACAGTTCACCCCTCCACTTT.

This clonotype showed up just a few times. The V call is TRBV5-5, the J call TRBJ2-7; the match to TRBD1 covers 8 bases. Losses at the gene ends were 4 bases for V and 2 bases for J; bases not matched to a gene: 5. Germline V lookup: CDR1 SGHKS, CDR2 YYEKEE (reference sequence). This CDR3 region has 14 residues. CDR3 sequence: CASSGSDRAYEQYF. CDR3 nucleotides: TGTGCCAGCAGCGGGTCGGACAGGGCCTACGAGCAGTACTTC.